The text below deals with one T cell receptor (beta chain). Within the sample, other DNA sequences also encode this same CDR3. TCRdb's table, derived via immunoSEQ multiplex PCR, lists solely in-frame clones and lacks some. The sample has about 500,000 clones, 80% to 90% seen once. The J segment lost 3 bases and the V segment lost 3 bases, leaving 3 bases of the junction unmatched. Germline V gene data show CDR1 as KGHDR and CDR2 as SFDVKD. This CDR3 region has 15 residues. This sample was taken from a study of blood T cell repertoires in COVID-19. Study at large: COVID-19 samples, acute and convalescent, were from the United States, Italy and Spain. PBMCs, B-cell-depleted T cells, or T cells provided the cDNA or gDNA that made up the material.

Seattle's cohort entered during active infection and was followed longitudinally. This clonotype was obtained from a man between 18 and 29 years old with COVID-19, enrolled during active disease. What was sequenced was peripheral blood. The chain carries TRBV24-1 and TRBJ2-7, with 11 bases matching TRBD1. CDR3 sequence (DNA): TGTGCCACCAGTGATAGCGGGACAGGGGGCTACGAGCAGTACTTC. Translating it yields CATSDSGTGGYEQYF.